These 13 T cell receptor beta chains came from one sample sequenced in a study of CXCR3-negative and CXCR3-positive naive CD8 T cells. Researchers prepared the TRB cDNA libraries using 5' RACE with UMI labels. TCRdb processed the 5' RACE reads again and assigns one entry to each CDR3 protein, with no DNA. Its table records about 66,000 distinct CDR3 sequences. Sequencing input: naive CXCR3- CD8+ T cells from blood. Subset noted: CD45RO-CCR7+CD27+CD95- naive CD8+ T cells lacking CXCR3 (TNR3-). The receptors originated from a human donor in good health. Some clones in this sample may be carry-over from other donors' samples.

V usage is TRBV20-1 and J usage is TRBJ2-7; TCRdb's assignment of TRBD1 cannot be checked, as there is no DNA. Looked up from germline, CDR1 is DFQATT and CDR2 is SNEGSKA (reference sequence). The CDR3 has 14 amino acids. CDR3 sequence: CSAWAQGMAYEQYF.

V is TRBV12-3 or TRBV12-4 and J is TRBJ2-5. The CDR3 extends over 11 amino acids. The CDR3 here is CASSIDLTMYF.

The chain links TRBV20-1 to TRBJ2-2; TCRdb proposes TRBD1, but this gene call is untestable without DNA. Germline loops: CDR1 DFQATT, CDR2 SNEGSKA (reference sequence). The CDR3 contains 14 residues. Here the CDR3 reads CSARRGGYTGELFF.

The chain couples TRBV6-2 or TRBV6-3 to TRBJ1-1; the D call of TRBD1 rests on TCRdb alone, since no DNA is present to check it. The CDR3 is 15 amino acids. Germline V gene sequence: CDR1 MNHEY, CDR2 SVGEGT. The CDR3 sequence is CASSYSGQGYTEAFF.

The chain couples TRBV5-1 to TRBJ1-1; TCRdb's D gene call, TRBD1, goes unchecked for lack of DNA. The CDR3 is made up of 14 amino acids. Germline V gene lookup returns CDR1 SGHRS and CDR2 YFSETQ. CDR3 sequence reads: CASSQGQWDTEAFF.

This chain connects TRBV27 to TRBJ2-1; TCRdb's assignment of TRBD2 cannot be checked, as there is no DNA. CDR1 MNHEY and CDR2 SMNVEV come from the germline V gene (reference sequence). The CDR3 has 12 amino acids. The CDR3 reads CASSSGRLEQFF.

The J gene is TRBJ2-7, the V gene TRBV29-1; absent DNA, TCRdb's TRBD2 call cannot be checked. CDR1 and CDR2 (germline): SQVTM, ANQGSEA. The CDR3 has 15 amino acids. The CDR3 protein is CSVGGDPNSPYEQYF.

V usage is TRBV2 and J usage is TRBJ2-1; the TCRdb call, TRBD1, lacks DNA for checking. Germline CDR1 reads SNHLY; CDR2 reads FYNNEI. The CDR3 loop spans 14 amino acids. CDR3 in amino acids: CARSPGTGEHEQFF. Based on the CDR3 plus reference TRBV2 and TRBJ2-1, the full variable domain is EPEVTQTPSHQVTQMGQEVILRCVPISNHLYFYWYRQILGQKVEFLVSFYNNEISEKSEIFDDQFSVERPDGSNFTLKIRSTKLEDSAMYFCARSPGTGEHEQFFGPGTRLTVL.

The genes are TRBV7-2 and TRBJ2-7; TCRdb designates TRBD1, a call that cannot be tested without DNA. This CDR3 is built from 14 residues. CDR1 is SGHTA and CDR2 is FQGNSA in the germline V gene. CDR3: CASSLRGASYEQYF. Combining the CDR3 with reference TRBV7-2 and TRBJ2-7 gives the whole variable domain GAGVSQSPSNKVTEKGKDVELRCDPISGHTALYWYRQSLGQGLEFLIYFQGNSAPDKSGLPSDRFSAERTGGSVSTLTIQRTQQEDSAVYLCASSLRGASYEQYFGPGTRLTVT.

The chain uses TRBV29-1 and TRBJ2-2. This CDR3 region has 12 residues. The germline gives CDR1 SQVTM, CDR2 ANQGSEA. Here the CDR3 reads CSAILDTGELFF.

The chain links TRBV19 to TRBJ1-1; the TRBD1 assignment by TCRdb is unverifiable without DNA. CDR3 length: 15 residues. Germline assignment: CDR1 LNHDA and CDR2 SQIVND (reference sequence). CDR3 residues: CASSTSGTGHTEAFF.

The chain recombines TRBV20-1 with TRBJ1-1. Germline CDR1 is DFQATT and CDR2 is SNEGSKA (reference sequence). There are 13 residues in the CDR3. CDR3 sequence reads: CSASEGAWTEAFF.

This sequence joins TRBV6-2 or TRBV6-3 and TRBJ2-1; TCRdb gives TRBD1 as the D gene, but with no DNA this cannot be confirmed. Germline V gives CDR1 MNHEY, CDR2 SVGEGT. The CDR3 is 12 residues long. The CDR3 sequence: CASSQGYNEQFF.